This TCR beta chain was documented in a study of T cell responses to AZD1222 COVID-19 vaccine. Clones were read by immunoSEQ multiplex PCR, and TCRdb kept only the in-frame ones, dropping some. The sample lists 110,000 to 150,000 clones, just over 90% occurring once. This TCR came from an adult who received the AZD1222 COVID-19 vaccine. This specimen was peripheral blood, taken 28 days after the second AZD1222 dose.

The CDR3 bases are TGTGCCAGCAGTTCAGGGTTGGGGACCCAGTACTTC. Translated: CASSSGLGTQYF. V and J are TRBV6-5 and TRBJ2-5, with a tentative D call TRBD1 (5 bases). V lost 4 bases, J lost 7 bases, and 10 bases lay in between. The length of the CDR3 is 12 residues. In germline, CDR1 is MNHEY, CDR2 SVGAGI.